The clone carrying this T cell receptor beta chain was picked up a small number of times. What it recognizes is unknown. This CDR3 is 14 amino acids long. The germline V gene has CDR1 SGHRS and CDR2 YFSETQ. Trimming took 0 bases from V and 11 from J; bases not matched to a gene: 11. The data were taken from a study of T-cell memory formation after mild COVID-19. Constant-segment primers served in 5'RACE that generated TCR alpha and TCR beta cDNA libraries bearing sample barcodes and UMIs. TCRdb reprocessed the 5' RACE reads with MiXCR, giving one entry per CDR3 protein. This repertoire shows around 200,000 distinct CDR3 sequences, over 9.5% found once; its top ten account for approximately 3%. The study's findings and limits: The authors did not confirm SARS-CoV-2 specificity of second-wave clones peaking day 37. Contracting clones from day 15 to 85 had balanced CD4/CD8; later expanders favoured CD4+. Prior to infection, memory already included some responding clones, suggesting cross-reactive memory joined.

The V gene is TRBV5-1, the J gene TRBJ2-7; 7 nucleotides line up with TRBD2. The sample was PBMCs or a T cell subset sorted from them (not recorded which). The receptor was isolated from a man aged 18 to 30 who had mild COVID-19 (a few samples of this study predate the infection). Cell type and time point are not known. CDR3 amino acids: CASSLARGTDVKYF. The CDR3 nucleotides are TGCGCCAGCAGCTTGGCGCGGGGGACGGACGTAAAGTACTTC.